The source of this TCR beta chain is a study of monozygotic twins with inflammatory bowel disease. Germline lookup yields CDR1 SGHRS and CDR2 YFSETQ. The CDR3 consists of 14 residues. Every sample had its cDNA made across eight separate reactions. TCRdb reprocessed the 5' RACE reads, keeping one entry per CDR3 protein, no DNA. The sample totals roughly 100,000 distinct CDR3 sequences. The source of this sequence is a human donor with ulcerative colitis or Crohn's disease, or a healthy co-twin of an affected twin (not recorded which). The rearrangement joins TRBV5-1 to TRBJ2-7; TCRdb calls TRBD1, which cannot be checked without DNA. Sequenced sample: blood. The CDR3 loop is CASSSSGQNYEQYF.